This entry features one T cell receptor (beta chain) sequence. Its antigen is unidentified. The V and J ends lost 4 bases and 7 bases respectively, with 17 bases between them. CDR1 and CDR2 (germline): SGHRS, YFSETQ. This CDR3 is 15 amino acids long. TCRdb's copy holds only in-frame clones and misses some; the assay was immunoSEQ multiplex PCR. The sample carries tens of thousands of clones, roughly 90% recorded once. The sample belongs to a study of T cell responses to AZD1222 COVID-19 vaccine. Whole-study findings and limits: Reportedly, nearly half of unique spike TCRs recognized epitopes outside B.1.351/B.1.1.7 mutations.

V usage is TRBV5-1 and J usage is TRBJ1-4, with D possibly TRBD1 on 5 matching bases. This receptor was taken from an adult who received the AZD1222 COVID-19 vaccine. This specimen consisted of peripheral blood, obtained 28 days after the second AZD1222 dose. CDR3 region: CASSLPGAATEKLFF. In DNA form, the CDR3 reads TGCGCCAGCAGCCTTCCCGGGGCAGCGACTGAAAAACTGTTTTTT.